A single sample gave rise to the 12 T cell receptor beta chains below, sequenced in a study of blood T cell repertoires in COVID-19. Assay: immunoSEQ multiplex PCR; the TCRdb copy retains only in-frame clones and omits some. The table includes around 260,000 clones, roughly 90% detected once. Sequencing was carried out using peripheral blood. The receptors were sampled from a human donor in a cohort sampled during active COVID-19.

V gene TRBV7-7 combines with J gene TRBJ2-2; 7 nucleotides match TRBD1. The CDR3 length is 17 residues. Germline CDR1 reads SSHAT; CDR2 reads FNYEAQ (reference sequence). The ends lost 5 bases at V and 1 base at J; junction bases unmatched: 10. As DNA, the CDR3 is TGTGCCAGCAGCCCGCTGTCCGGGACAGAGAACACCGGGGAGCTGTTTTTT. Translating it yields CASSPLSGTENTGELFF.

This clone was detected only once. The rearrangement links TRBV7-9 to TRBJ1-2, with D possibly TRBD1 on 6 matching bases. V was shortened by 3 bases and J by 5 bases, with 13 bases between the two germline ends. Germline lookup yields CDR1 SEHNR and CDR2 FQNEAQ (reference sequence). The CDR3 sequence is 14 residues long. The CDR3 loop reads CASSFLGQPYGYTF. CDR3 DNA: TGTGCCAGCAGCTTTCTTGGACAGCCTTATGGCTACACCTTC.

This clone showed up just once. The chain has TRBV5-1 and TRBJ2-7; 7 nucleotides line up with TRBD1. The V segment lost 4 bases and the J segment 0 bases; nucleotides outside the gene matches: 7. The CDR3 contains 15 residues. Germline lookup yields CDR1 SGHRS and CDR2 YFSETQ. Here the CDR3 reads CASSIDRDLSYEQYF. Here the CDR3 DNA reads TGCGCCAGCAGCATCGACAGGGACCTCTCCTACGAGCAGTACTTC.

The chain joins TRBV6-2 or TRBV6-3 to TRBJ1-2; possibly TRBD1 for D (5 bases). Germline CDR1 reads MNHEY; CDR2 reads SVGEGT. V lost 2 bases, J lost 2 bases, and 12 bases lay in between. The CDR3 runs 15 residues. The DNA of the CDR3 is TGTGCCAGCAGTTACCAGGGCAGGGCGAACTATGGCTACACCTTC. As protein: CASSYQGRANYGYTF.

The chain links TRBV4-3 to TRBJ1-6; 10 bases agree with TRBD1. The CDR3 runs 15 residues. CDR1 and CDR2 (germline): LGHNA, YSLEER. The V segment lost 4 bases and the J segment 9 bases; nucleotides outside the gene matches: 6. As DNA, the CDR3 is TGCGCCAGCAGCCTAGAGGACAGGGGGAGTTCACCCCTCCACTTT. Amino acid sequence: CASSLEDRGSSPLHF.

Only a few counts were recorded for this clone. V and J are TRBV5-1 and TRBJ2-7; the D gene is possibly TRBD2 (6 bases). The germline gives CDR1 SGHRS, CDR2 YFSETQ. V was shortened by 2 bases and J by 2 bases, with 8 bases between the two germline ends. This CDR3 is built from 13 residues. This CDR3 is CASSFPGAYEQYF. Written as DNA, the CDR3 is TGCGCCAGCAGCTTTCCGGGGGCCTACGAGCAGTACTTC.

Turning to this clone: This specimen includes other DNA sequences encoding the same CDR3. The chain has TRBV5-4 and TRBJ1-2; D uncertain. V gave up 3 bases and J gave up 6 bases, with 6 bases separating them. CDR3 size: 11 residues. Germline V gene sequence: CDR1 SGHNT, CDR2 YYREEE (reference sequence). The CDR3 spells CASSSGDGYTF. CDR3 sequence (DNA): TGTGCCAGCAGCTCGGGAGATGGCTACACCTTC.

The rearrangement joins TRBV19 to TRBJ1-2; the D gene is possibly TRBD1 (6 bases). The ends were cut back, 8 bases at V and 3 bases at J, with 16 bases in the middle. The CDR3 extends over 14 amino acids. Germline CDR1 is LNHDA and CDR2 is SQIVND (reference sequence). The CDR3 loop is CASATTGMDYGYTF. In nucleotides, the CDR3 is TGTGCCAGTGCGACGACAGGTATGGACTATGGCTACACCTTC.

This chain links TRBV9 with TRBJ1-2; 8 nucleotides line up with TRBD1. This CDR3 has 16 residues. J lost 0 bases, V lost 4 bases, and 8 bases had no gene match. CDR1 and CDR2 from the germline V gene are SGDLS and YYNGEE. CDR3 nucleotides: TGTGCCAGCAGCTCAAGGACAGGGAAAGCTAACTATGGCTACACCTTC. Protein product: CASSSRTGKANYGYTF.

The chain is built from TRBV6-2 or TRBV6-3 and TRBJ1-2; D might be TRBD1 (5 bases). Germline values: CDR1 MNHEY, CDR2 SVGEGT. The CDR3 extends over 15 amino acids. The ends were cut back, 0 bases at V and 8 bases at J, with 16 bases in the middle. In nucleotides, the CDR3 is TGTGCCAGCAGTTACTCGATCGGGGGTTTAAGCGGCTACACCTTC. Translated: CASSYSIGGLSGYTF.

The V gene is TRBV7-2, the J gene TRBJ1-4, with D unclear. Per germline, CDR1 SGHTA and CDR2 FQGNSA. This CDR3 comprises 14 residues. V was cut by 0 bases and J by 4 bases, with 6 bases left in between. This chain's CDR3 is CASSLAGVNEKLFF. CDR3 DNA sequence: TGTGCCAGCAGCTTAGCCGGGGTTAATGAAAAACTGTTTTTT. Complete variable domain (other parts from reference TRBV7-2 and TRBJ1-4): GAGVSQSPSNKVTEKGKDVELRCDPISGHTALYWYRQSLGQGLEFLIYFQGNSAPDKSGLPSDRFSAERTGGSVSTLTIQRTQQEDSAVYLCASSLAGVNEKLFFGSGTQLSVL.

The J gene is TRBJ1-1, the V gene TRBV5-4, with 9 bases lining up with TRBD1. Looked up from germline, CDR1 is SGHNT and CDR2 is YYREEE (reference sequence). The CDR3 runs 14 residues. Trimming at V came to 2 bases and at J to 5 bases, leaving 4 bases not matched to a gene. CDR3 sequence reads: CASSFQDRGTEAFF. CDR3 coding DNA: TGTGCCAGCAGCTTCCAGGACAGGGGAACTGAAGCTTTCTTT.